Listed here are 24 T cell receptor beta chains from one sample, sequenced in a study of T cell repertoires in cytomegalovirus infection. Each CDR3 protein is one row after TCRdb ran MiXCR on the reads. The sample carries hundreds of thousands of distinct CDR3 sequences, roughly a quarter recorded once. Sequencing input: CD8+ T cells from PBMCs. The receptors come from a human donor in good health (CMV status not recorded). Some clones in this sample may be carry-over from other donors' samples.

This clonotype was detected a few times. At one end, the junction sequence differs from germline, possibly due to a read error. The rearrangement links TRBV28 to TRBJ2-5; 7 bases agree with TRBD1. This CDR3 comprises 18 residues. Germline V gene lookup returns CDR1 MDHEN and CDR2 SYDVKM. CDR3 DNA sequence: TGTGCCAGCATTTTAATTGTAGGATTTAGGACAGGAGAAGAGACCCAGTACTTC. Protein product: CASILIVGFRTGEETQYF.

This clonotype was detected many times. CDR3 protein: CASSLLLAGISTDTQYF. CDR3 bases: TGTGCCAGCAGCCTACTTCTAGCCGGAATTAGCACAGATACGCAGTATTTT. The chain joins TRBV7-8 to TRBJ2-3, with TRBD2 as a possible D gene (5 bases). Trimming pared 5 bases from V and 0 bases from J, leaving 18 bases between. CDR3 length: 17 amino acids. CDR1 and CDR2 from the germline V gene are SGHVS and FQNEAQ.

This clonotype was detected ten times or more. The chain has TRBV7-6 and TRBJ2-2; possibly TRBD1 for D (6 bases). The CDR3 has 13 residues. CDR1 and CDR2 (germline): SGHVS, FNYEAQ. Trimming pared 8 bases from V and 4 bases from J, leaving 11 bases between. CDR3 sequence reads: CASETGRTGELFF. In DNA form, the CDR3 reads TGTGCCAGCGAAACAGGGCGCACCGGGGAGCTGTTTTTT.

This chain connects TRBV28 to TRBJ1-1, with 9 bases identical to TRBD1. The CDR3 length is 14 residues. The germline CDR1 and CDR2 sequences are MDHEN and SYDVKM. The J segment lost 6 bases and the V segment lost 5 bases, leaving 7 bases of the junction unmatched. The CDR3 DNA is TGTGCCAGCAGTCGCCTTGGGACAGGGCCTGAAGCTTTCTTT. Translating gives CASSRLGTGPEAFF.

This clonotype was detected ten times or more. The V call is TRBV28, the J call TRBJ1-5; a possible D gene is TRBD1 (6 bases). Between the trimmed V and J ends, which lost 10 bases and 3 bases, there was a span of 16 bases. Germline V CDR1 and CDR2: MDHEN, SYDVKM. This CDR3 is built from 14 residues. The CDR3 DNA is TGTGCCACCAATAACAGGGTTCTCAATCAGCCCCAGCATTTT. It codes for CATNNRVLNQPQHF.

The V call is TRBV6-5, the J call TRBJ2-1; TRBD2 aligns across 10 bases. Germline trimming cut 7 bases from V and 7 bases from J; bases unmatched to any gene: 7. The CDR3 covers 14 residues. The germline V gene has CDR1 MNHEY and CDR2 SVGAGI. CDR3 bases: TGTGCCAGCAAAGAACTAGCGGGGTATAATGAGCAGTTCTTC. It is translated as CASKELAGYNEQFF.

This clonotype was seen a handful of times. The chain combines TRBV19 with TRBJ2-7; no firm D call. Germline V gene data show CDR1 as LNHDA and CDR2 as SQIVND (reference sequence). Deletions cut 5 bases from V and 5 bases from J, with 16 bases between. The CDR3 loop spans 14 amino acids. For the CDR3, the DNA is TGTGCCAGTAGTGAAACGGTTGAAGCCCACGAGCAGTACTTC. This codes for CASSETVEAHEQYF.

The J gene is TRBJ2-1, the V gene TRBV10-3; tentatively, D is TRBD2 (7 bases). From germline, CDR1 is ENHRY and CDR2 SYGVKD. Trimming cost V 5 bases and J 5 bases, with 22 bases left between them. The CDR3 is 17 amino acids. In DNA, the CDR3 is TGTGCCATCAGTTCTAGATGGGAGGGGGGCGCCAACAATGAGCAGTTCTTC. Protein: CAISSRWEGGANNEQFF.

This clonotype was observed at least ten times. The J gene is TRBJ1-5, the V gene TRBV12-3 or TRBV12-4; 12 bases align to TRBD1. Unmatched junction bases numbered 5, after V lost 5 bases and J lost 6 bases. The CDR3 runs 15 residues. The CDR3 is CASSPGTGGRQPQHF. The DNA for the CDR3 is TGTGCCAGCAGTCCCGGGACAGGGGGCCGTCAGCCCCAGCATTTT.

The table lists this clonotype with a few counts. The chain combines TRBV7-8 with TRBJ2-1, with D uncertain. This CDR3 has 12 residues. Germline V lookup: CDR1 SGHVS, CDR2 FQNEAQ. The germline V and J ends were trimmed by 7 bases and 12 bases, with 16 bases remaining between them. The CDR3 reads CASTHRGWGQFF. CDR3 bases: TGTGCCAGCACCCACCGAGGCTGGGGGCAGTTCTTC.

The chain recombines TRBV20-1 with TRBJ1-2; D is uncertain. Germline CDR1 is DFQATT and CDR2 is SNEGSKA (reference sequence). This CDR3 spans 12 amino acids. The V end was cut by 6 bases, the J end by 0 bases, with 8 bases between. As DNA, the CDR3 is TGCAGTGCAAAAGAGTCTAACTATGGCTACACCTTC. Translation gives CSAKESNYGYTF.

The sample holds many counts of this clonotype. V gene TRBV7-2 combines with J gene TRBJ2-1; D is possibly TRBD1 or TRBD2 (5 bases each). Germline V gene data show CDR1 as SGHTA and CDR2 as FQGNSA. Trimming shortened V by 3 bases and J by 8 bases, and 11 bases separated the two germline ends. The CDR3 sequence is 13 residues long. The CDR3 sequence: CASSFPRGDEQFF. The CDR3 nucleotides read TGTGCCAGCAGCTTCCCGAGAGGGGATGAGCAGTTCTTC.

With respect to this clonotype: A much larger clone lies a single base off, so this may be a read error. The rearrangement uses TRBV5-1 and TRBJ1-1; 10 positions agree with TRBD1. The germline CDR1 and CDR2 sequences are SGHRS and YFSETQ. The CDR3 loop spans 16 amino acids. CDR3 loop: CASSIRQGASNTKAFF. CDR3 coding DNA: TGCGCCAGCAGCATAAGACAGGGGGCGTCGAACACTAAAGCTTTCTTT.

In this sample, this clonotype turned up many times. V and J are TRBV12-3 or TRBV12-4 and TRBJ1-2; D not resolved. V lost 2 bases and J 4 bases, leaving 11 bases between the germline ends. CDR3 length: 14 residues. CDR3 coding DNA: TGTGCCAGCAGTTTAACCAAGTCGAGCTATGGCTACACCTTC. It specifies CASSLTKSSYGYTF.

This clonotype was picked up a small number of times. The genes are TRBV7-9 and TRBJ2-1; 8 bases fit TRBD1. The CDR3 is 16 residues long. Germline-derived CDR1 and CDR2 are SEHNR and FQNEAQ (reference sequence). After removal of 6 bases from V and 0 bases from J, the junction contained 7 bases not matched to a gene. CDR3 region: CASSPGTGRSYNEQFF. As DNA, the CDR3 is TGTGCCAGCAGTCCTGGGACAGGACGCTCCTACAATGAGCAGTTCTTC. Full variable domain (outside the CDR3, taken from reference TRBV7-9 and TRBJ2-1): DTGVSQNPRHKITKRGQNVTFRCDPISEHNRLYWYRQTLGQGPEFLTYFQNEAQLEKSRLLSDRFSAERPKGSFSTLEIQRTEQGDSAMYLCASSPGTGRSYNEQFFGPGTRLTVL.

The DNA for the CDR3 is TGTGCCAGCAGTTTTGAGGGGGCCCTTGTTAACTACAATGAGCAGTTCTTC. This encodes CASSFEGALVNYNEQFF. The chain joins TRBV12-3 or TRBV12-4 to TRBJ2-1; 7 bases agree with TRBD1. There are 17 residues in the CDR3. J was trimmed by 3 bases and V by 3 bases; bases with no gene match: 11.

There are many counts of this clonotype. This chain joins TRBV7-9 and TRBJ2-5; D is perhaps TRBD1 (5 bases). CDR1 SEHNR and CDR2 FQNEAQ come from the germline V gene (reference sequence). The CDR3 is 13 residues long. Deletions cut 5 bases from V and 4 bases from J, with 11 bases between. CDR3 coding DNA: TGTGCCAGCAGCCAACAGGTTGGAGAGACCCAGTACTTC. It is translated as CASSQQVGETQYF.

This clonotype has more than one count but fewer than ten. This CDR3 reads CASSYGSKGVTGELFF. The CDR3 DNA is TGTGCCAGCAGTTACGGGTCGAAAGGGGTCACCGGGGAGCTGTTTTTT. This sequence joins TRBV6-5 and TRBJ2-2; TRBD1 might be the D (5 bases). This CDR3 has 16 residues. V was pared by 2 bases and J by 4 bases, with 14 bases between. In germline, CDR1 is MNHEY, CDR2 SVGAGI.

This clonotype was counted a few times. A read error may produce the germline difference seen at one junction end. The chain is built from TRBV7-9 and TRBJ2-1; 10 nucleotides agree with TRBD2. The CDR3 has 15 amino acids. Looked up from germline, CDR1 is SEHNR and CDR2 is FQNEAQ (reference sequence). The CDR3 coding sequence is TGTGCCAGCAGCATAGCGGGGGGACGTCTCAATGAGCAGTTCTTC. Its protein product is CASSIAGGRLNEQFF.

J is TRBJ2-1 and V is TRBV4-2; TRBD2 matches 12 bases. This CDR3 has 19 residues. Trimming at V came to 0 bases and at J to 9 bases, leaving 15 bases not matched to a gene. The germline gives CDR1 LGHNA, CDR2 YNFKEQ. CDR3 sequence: CASSQDWASGGAFSFEQFF. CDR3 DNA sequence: TGTGCCAGCAGCCAAGATTGGGCTAGCGGGGGGGCCTTCTCGTTTGAGCAGTTCTTC.

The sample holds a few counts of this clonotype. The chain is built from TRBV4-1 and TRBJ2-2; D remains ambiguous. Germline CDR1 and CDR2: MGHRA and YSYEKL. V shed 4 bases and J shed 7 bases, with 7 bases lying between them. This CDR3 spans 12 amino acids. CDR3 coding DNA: TGCGCCAGCAGCCGTGGGGACGGGGAGCTGTTTTTT. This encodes CASSRGDGELFF.

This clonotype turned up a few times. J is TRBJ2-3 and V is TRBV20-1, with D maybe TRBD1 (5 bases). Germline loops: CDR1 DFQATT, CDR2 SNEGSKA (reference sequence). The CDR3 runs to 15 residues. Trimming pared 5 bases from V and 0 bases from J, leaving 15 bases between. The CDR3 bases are TGCAGTGCTGACATGACAGCAACTAGCACAGATACGCAGTATTTT. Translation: CSADMTATSTDTQYF.

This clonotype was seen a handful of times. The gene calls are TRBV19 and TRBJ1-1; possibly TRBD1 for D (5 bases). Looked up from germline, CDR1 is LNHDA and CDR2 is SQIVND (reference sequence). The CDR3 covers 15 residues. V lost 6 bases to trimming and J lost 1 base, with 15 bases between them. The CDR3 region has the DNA TGTGCCAGTAGACCTCGGAGGGGTGCGAACACTGAAGCTTTCTTT. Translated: CASRPRRGANTEAFF. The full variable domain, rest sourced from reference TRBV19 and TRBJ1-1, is DGGITQSPKYLFRKEGQNVTLSCEQNLNHDAMYWYRQDPGQGLRLIYYSQIVNDFQKGDIAEGYSVSREKKESFPLTVTSAQKNPTAFYLCASRPRRGANTEAFFGQGTRLTVV.

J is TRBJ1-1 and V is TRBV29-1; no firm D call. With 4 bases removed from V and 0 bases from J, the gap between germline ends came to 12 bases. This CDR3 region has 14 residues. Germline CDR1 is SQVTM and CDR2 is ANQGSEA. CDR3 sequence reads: CSVGKRGLNTEAFF. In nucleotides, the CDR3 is TGCAGCGTTGGTAAACGCGGGTTGAACACTGAAGCTTTCTTT.